This entry concerns a single T cell receptor (beta chain). V was cut by 5 bases and J by 11 bases, with 18 bases left in between. CDR1 and CDR2 from the germline V gene are LGHDT and YNNKEL (reference sequence). The CDR3 consists of 13 residues. The data stem from a study of T cell responses to AZD1222 COVID-19 vaccine. The assay was immunoSEQ multiplex PCR, and TCRdb's table has in-frame clones only and misses some. The table records 45,000 to 70,000 clones, more than 70% of them present only once. The clonotype was recovered from an adult who received the AZD1222 COVID-19 vaccine. The V and J genes are TRBV3-1 (or the pseudogene TRBV3-2) and TRBJ1-1, with D perhaps matching TRBD1 (5 bases). Sequencing used peripheral blood, obtained 28 days after the second AZD1222 dose. The CDR3 sequence: CASSLRWGITAFF. The CDR3 DNA reads TGTGCCAGCAGCTTAAGATGGGGGATCACGGCTTTCTTT.